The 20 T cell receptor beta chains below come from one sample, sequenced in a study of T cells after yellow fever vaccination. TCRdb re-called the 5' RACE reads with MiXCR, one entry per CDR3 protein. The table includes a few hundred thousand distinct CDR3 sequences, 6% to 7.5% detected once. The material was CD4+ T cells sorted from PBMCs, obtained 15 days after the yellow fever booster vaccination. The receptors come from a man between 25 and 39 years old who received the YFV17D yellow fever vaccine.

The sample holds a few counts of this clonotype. The CDR3: CASSFSQSPRDGNTIYF. The DNA for the CDR3 is TGTGCCAGCAGCTTTTCACAGTCCCCTCGCGACGGAAACACCATATATTTT. The chain links TRBV7-2 to TRBJ1-3, with D unresolved. V gave up 3 bases and J gave up 4 bases, with 19 bases separating them. CDR3 length: 17 amino acids. The germline gives CDR1 SGHTA, CDR2 FQGNSA.

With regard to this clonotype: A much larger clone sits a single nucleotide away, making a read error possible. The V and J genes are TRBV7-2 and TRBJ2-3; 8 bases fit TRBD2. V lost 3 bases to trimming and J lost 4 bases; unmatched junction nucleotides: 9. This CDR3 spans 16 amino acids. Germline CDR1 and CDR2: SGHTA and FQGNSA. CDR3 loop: CASSFLPTGRADTQYF. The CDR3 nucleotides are TGTGCCAGCAGCTTTCTCCCTACCGGGAGGGCAGATACGCAGTATTTT.

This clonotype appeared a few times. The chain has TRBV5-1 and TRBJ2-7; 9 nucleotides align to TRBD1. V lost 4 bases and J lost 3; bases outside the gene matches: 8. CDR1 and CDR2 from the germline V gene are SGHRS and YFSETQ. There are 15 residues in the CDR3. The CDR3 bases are TGCGCCAGCAGCCCCCGACAGGGGGGGAGCTACGAGCAGTACTTC. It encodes CASSPRQGGSYEQYF.

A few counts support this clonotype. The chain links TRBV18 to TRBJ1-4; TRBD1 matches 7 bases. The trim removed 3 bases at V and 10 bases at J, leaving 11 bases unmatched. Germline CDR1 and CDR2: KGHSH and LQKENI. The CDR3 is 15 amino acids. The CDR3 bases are TGTGCCAGCTCACCGGACAGGCCTGGCCCGGGAAAACTGTTTTTT. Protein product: CASSPDRPGPGKLFF.

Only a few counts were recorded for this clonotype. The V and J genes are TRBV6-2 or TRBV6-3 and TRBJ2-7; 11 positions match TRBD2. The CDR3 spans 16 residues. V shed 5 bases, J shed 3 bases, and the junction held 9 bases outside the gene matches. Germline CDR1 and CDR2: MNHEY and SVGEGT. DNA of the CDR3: TGTGCCAGCAGTCTCCGTTCAGGACTAGCGGGCTACGAGCAGTACTTC. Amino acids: CASSLRSGLAGYEQYF.

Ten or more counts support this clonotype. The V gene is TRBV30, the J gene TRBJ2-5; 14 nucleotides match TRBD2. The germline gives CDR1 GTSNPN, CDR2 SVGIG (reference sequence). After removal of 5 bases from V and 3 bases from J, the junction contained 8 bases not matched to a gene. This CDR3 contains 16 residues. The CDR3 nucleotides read TGTGCCTGGTGGGGGACTAGCGGGAGTCATAAAGAGACCCAGTACTTC. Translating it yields CAWWGTSGSHKETQYF.

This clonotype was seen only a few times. The CDR3 reads CASSYGWGSNQPQHF. CDR3 bases: TGTGCCAGCAGTTACGGTTGGGGGAGCAATCAGCCCCAGCATTTT. The chain uses TRBV6-5 and TRBJ1-5; weak D call: TRBD1 (5 bases). The CDR3 runs 15 residues. Germline-derived CDR1 and CDR2 are MNHEY and SVGAGI. V gave up 2 bases and J gave up 1 base, with 9 bases separating them.

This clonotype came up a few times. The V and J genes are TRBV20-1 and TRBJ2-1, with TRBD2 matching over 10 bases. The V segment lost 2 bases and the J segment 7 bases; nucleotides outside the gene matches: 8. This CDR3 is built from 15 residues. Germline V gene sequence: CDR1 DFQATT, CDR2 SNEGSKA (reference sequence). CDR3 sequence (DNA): TGCAGTGCTAGAAGAGCAGCGGGAGGGTTTAATGAGCAGTTCTTC. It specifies CSARRAAGGFNEQFF.

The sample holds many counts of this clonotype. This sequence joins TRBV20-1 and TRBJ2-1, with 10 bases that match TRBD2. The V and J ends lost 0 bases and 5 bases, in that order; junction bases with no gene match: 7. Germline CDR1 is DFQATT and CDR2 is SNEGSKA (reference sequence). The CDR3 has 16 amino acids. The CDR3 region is CSARDVSSGRDNEQFF. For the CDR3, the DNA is TGCAGTGCTAGAGATGTTTCTAGCGGGAGAGACAATGAGCAGTTCTTC.

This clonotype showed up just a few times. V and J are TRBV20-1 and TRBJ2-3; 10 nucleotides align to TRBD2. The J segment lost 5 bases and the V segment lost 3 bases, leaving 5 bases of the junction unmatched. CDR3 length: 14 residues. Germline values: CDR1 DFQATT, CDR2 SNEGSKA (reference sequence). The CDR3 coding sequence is TGCAGTGCTAGTACCCTAGCGGGAGTAGATACGCAGTATTTT. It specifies CSASTLAGVDTQYF.

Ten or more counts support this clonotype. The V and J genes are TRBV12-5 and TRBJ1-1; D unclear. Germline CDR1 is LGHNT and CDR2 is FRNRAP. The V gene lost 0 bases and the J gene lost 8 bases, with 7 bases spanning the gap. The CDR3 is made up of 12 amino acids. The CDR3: CASGLVPREAFF. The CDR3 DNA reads TGTGCTAGTGGTTTGGTACCCCGAGAAGCTTTCTTT.

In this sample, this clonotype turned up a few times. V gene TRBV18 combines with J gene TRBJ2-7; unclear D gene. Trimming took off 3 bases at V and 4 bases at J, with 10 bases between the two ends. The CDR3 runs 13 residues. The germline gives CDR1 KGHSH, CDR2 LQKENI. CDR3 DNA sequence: TGTGCCAGCTCACCCCTTGCGGATTACGAGCAGTACTTC. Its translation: CASSPLADYEQYF.

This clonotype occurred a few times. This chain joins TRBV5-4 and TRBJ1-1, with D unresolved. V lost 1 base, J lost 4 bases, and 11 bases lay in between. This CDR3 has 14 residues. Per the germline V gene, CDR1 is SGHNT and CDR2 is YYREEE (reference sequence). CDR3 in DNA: TGTGCCAGCAGCTTGAAGGCGGCCACCACTGAAGCTTTCTTT. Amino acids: CASSLKAATTEAFF.

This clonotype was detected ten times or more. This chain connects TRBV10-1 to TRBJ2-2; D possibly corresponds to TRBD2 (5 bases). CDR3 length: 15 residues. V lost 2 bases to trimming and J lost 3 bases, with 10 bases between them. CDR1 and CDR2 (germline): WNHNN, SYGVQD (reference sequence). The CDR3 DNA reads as TGCGCCAGCAGTGAGGCCCTAGCCGACACCGGGGAGCTGTTTTTT. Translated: CASSEALADTGELFF.

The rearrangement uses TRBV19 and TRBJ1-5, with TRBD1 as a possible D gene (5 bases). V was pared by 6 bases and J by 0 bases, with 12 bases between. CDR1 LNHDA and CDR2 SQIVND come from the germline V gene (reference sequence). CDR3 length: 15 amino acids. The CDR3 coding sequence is TGTGCCAGTAGCTCGACAGCGTTTAGCAATCAGCCCCAGCATTTT. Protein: CASSSTAFSNQPQHF.

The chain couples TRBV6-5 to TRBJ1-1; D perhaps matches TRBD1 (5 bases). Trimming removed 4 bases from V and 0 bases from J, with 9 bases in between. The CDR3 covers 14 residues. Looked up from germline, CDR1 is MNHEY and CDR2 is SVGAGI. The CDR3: CASSLTGLNTEAFF. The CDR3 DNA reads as TGTGCCAGCAGTTTAACAGGTCTGAACACTGAAGCTTTCTTT.

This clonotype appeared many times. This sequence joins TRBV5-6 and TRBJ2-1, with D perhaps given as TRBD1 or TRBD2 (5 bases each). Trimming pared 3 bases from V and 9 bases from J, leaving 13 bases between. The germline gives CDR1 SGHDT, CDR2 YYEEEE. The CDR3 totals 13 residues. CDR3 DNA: TGTGCCAGCAGCTATTCCAGGGCGGGTGAGCAGTTCTTC. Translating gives CASSYSRAGEQFF. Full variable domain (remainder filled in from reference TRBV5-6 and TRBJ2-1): DAGVTQSPTHLIKTRGQQVTLRCSPKSGHDTVSWYQQALGQGPQFIFQYYEEEERQRGNFPDRFSGHQFPNYSSELNVNALLLGDSALYLCASSYSRAGEQFFGPGTRLTVL.

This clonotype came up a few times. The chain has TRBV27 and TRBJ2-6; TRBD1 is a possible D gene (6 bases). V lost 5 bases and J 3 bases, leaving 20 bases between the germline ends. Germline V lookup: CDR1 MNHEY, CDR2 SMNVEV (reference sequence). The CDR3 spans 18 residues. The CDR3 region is CASSPLQGVSGGANVLTF. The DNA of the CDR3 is TGTGCCAGCAGTCCACTACAGGGAGTATCAGGTGGGGCCAACGTCCTGACTTTC.

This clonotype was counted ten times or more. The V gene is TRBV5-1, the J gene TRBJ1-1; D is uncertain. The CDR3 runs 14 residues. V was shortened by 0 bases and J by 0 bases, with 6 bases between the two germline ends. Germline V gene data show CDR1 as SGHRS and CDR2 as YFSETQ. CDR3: CASSLEVLNTEAFF. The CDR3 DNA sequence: TGCGCCAGCAGCTTGGAAGTTCTGAACACTGAAGCTTTCTTT.

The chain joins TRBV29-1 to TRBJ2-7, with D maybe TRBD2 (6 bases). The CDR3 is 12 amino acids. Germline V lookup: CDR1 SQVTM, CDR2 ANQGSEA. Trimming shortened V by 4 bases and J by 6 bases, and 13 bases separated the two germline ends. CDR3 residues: CSVGRGAGEQYF. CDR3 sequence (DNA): TGCAGCGTTGGGAGGGGAGCGGGCGAGCAGTACTTC.